This TCR beta chain was recorded in a study of T and B cells in COVID-19 patients. TRB rearrangements were amplified by multiplex PCR with BIOMED2 TRB-A/B primers. TCRdb analysed the multiplex PCR reads with MiXCR anew, one entry per CDR3 protein. The sample has 9,900 or so distinct CDR3 sequences, around 28% seen once. Each TRB amplification used roughly 250-550 ng of genomic DNA from blood. Sequenced: blood. This receptor was taken from a human donor who had recovered from COVID-19.

The CDR3 protein is CASSYGTGGGEQYF. The CDR3 nucleotides are TGTGCCAGCAGTTACGGGACAGGGGGCGGCGAGCAGTACTTC. The chain is built from TRBV6-5 and TRBJ2-7; 12 bases line up with TRBD1. From germline, CDR1 is MNHEY and CDR2 SVGAGI. V was clipped by 2 bases and J by 6 bases; unmatched bases: 2. The CDR3 totals 14 residues.